The 19 T cell receptor beta chains below were found in one sample sequenced in a study of Ad26.COV2.S vaccination and SARS-CoV-2 variants. Indicated treatment: roughly 20 received Ad26.COV2.S at low or high dose, single or two shots; about 5 received placebo; per-sample allocation not given. On day 63 after the first injection, vaccine and placebo recipients gave samples. Here immunoSEQ multiplex PCR was the method, and the copy in TCRdb shows in-frame clones only, minus some. Of 350,000 to 400,000 clones listed, more than 85% are singletons. Sequencing used peripheral blood, obtained in a trial of Ad26.COV2.S vaccine versus placebo. The receptors here all came from a person between 18 and 65 years old who received the Ad26.COV2.S COVID-19 vaccine or a placebo.

The V call is TRBV15, the J call TRBJ1-4, with D maybe TRBD1 (5 bases). The CDR3 is made up of 16 amino acids. Germline V gene data show CDR1 as LNHNV and CDR2 as YYDKDF (reference sequence). V lost 5 bases and J lost 1, with 14 bases in between. The CDR3: CATSSRRGVTNEKLFF. CDR3 sequence (DNA): TGTGCCACCAGCTCCCGACGGGGCGTAACTAATGAAAAACTGTTTTTT.

V gene TRBV7-9 combines with J gene TRBJ2-1, with D maybe TRBD2 (5 bases). The CDR3 length is 14 residues. Deletions cut 2 bases from V and 0 bases from J, with 5 bases between. Germline CDR1 and CDR2: SEHNR and FQNEAQ (reference sequence). For the CDR3, the DNA is TGTGCCAGCAGCTTAACTAGCTCCTACAATGAGCAGTTCTTC. Translating it yields CASSLTSSYNEQFF.

The chain combines TRBV4-1 with TRBJ2-7; D gene uncertain. Trimming removed 1 base from V and 3 bases from J, with 7 bases in between. The CDR3 is made up of 13 amino acids. Germline assignment: CDR1 MGHRA and CDR2 YSYEKL. CDR3 bases: TGCGCCAGCAGCCAAGGTCGCAGCTACGAGCAGTACTTC. Protein: CASSQGRSYEQYF.

The chain uses TRBV4-3 and TRBJ2-2; 16 bases fit TRBD2. The trim removed 11 bases at V and 7 bases at J, leaving 7 bases unmatched. Germline CDR1 LGHNA, CDR2 YSLEER. This CDR3 region has 15 residues. The CDR3 sequence: CASGTSGGAVGELFF. CDR3 sequence (DNA): TGCGCCTCCGGGACTAGCGGGGGGGCTGTCGGGGAGCTGTTTTTT.

This clone was picked up a small number of times. The CDR3 protein is CTSLIQGPISPYEQYF. The CDR3 DNA is TGCACCAGCCTAATACAGGGCCCGATTTCCCCCTACGAGCAGTACTTC. This sequence joins TRBV1 and TRBJ2-7; the table's D call of TRBD1 was not tested on the DNA. TRBV1 is noted as a pseudogene. The CDR3 extends over 16 amino acids.

The chain links TRBV4-2 to TRBJ2-2; either TRBD1 or TRBD2 may fit D (5 bases each). V was clipped by 2 bases and J by 6 bases, with 16 bases between them. Germline V gene data show CDR1 as LGHNA and CDR2 as YNFKEQ. The CDR3 is made up of 16 amino acids. This CDR3 reads CASSQTPRGAAGELFF. DNA of the CDR3: TGTGCCAGCAGCCAAACCCCCCGAGGGGCCGCCGGGGAGCTGTTTTTT.

This chain uses TRBV2 with TRBJ1-3; D is unresolved. CDR1 and CDR2 from the germline V gene are SNHLY and FYNNEI. CDR3 length: 20 amino acids. The V and J ends lost 6 bases and 0 bases respectively, with 27 bases between them. The CDR3 DNA follows: TGTGCCAGCAGGCTGGAGGCAGGTTATGGGGAAAGGTACTCTGGAAACACCATATATTTT. As protein: CASRLEAGYGERYSGNTIYF.

This chain links TRBV9 with TRBJ1-1; no firm D call. Per germline, CDR1 SGDLS and CDR2 YYNGEE. The CDR3 is 12 amino acids. V was cut by 4 bases and J by 1 base, with 5 bases left in between. The CDR3 bases are TGTGCCAGCAGCACAACGAACACTGAAGCTTTCTTT. The encoded protein is CASSTTNTEAFF.

The rearrangement links TRBV30 to TRBJ1-2; D is unclear. Germline V gene lookup returns CDR1 GTSNPN and CDR2 SVGIG (reference sequence). CDR3 size: 14 residues. V lost 0 bases and J 2 bases, leaving 10 bases between the germline ends. CDR3 residues: CAWSVSQTNYGYTF. The DNA of the CDR3 is TGTGCCTGGAGTGTAAGCCAAACCAACTATGGCTACACCTTC.

The chain couples TRBV29-1 to TRBJ1-2, with D unclear. CDR3 size: 16 residues. CDR1 is SQVTM, CDR2 ANQGSEA, per germline. Trimming took 7 bases from V and 5 from J, leaving 26 bases between them. CDR3 protein: CSAEVSPADRAYGYTF. The CDR3 region has the DNA TGCAGCGCTGAGGTGTCGCCAGCGGATAGGGCGTATGGCTACACCTTC.

This chain connects TRBV11-2 to TRBJ2-5; D gene uncertain. The CDR3 covers 13 residues. In germline, CDR1 is SGHAT, CDR2 FQNNGV. Trimming took off 5 bases at V and 7 bases at J, with 14 bases between the two ends. CDR3 coding DNA: TGTGCCAGCAGCCCTAAGACTGCAGGGACCCAGTACTTC. Protein product: CASSPKTAGTQYF. The whole variable domain, remainder taken from reference TRBV11-2 and TRBJ2-5, is EAGVAQSPRYKIIEKRQSVAFWCNPISGHATLYWYQQILGQGPKLLIQFQNNGVVDDSQLPKDRFSAERLKGVDSTLKIQPAKLEDSAVYLCASSPKTAGTQYFGPGTRLLVL.

V is TRBV27 and J is TRBJ1-2; D is perhaps TRBD1 (6 bases). Germline V gene sequence: CDR1 MNHEY, CDR2 SMNVEV (reference sequence). The CDR3 contains 15 residues. V was clipped by 2 bases and J by 4 bases, with 14 bases between them. CDR3 region: CASSLIGGFGYGYTF. The CDR3 region has the DNA TGTGCCAGCAGTTTAATAGGGGGTTTTGGCTATGGCTACACCTTC.

The CDR3 here is CSVDPGGSTEAFF. CDR3 bases: TGCAGCGTTGACCCAGGGGGCAGTACTGAAGCTTTCTTT. The J gene is TRBJ1-1, the V gene TRBV29-1, with 8 positions matching TRBD1. Trimming cost V 3 bases and J 5 bases; bases outside gene matches: 5. CDR3 length: 13 residues. Germline V gene sequence: CDR1 SQVTM, CDR2 ANQGSEA.

The CDR3 DNA reads TGTGCCAGCAGCCAAGGGACGTGGTTTAATTCACCCCTCCACTTT. This codes for CASSQGTWFNSPLHF. This chain links TRBV7-2 with TRBJ1-6; D is possibly TRBD1 (5 bases). Germline lookup yields CDR1 SGHTA and CDR2 FQGNSA. The CDR3 is made up of 15 amino acids. Trimming cost V 5 bases and J 6 bases, with 14 bases left between them.

The CDR3 bases are TGTGCCATCAGAATCGGGGGGACGTACAATGAGCAGTTCTTC. Protein sequence: CAIRIGGTYNEQFF. This sequence joins TRBV10-3 and TRBJ2-1, with 7 nucleotides matching TRBD2. This CDR3 is 14 amino acids long. In germline, CDR1 is ENHRY, CDR2 SYGVKD. The V segment lost 6 bases and the J segment 4 bases; nucleotides outside the gene matches: 6.

The genes are TRBV6-2 or TRBV6-3 and TRBJ1-5, with D perhaps TRBD1 (6 bases). Germline V CDR1 and CDR2: MNHEY, SVGEGT. V was trimmed by 5 bases and J by 0 bases, leaving 17 bases between them. The CDR3 is made up of 17 amino acids. DNA for the CDR3: TGTGCCAGCAGTACCCCCTGGGGGGCCAATAGCAATCAGCCCCAGCATTTT. Translated: CASSTPWGANSNQPQHF.

The chain recombines TRBV28 with TRBJ1-2; D is uncertain. Germline V gene lookup returns CDR1 MDHEN and CDR2 SYDVKM. The CDR3 totals 12 residues. The germline V and J ends were trimmed by 5 bases and 4 bases, with 8 bases remaining between them. The CDR3 nucleotides read TGTGCCAGCAGTCGACTGAGCTATGGCTACACCTTC. This gives the protein CASSRLSYGYTF.

The CDR3, as DNA: TGTGCCAGCTCACCCGGGACTAACACAGATACGCAGTATTTT. It translates to CASSPGTNTDTQYF. The chain recombines TRBV18 with TRBJ2-3; the match to TRBD2 covers 7 bases. Germline CDR1 and CDR2: KGHSH and LQKENI. The CDR3 is 14 amino acids. The V and J ends lost 3 bases and 2 bases, in that order; junction bases with no gene match: 2.

This chain connects TRBV5-1 to TRBJ1-4; 7 bases fit TRBD1. CDR3 length: 15 residues. V dropped 4 bases and J dropped 4; count of bases not matched to a gene: 7. The germline CDR1 and CDR2 sequences are SGHRS and YFSETQ. CDR3 region: CASSDTQGSNEKLFF. The DNA of the CDR3 is TGCGCCAGCAGCGACACACAGGGGAGTAATGAAAAACTGTTTTTT.